This T cell receptor beta chain was observed in a study of cytomegalovirus exposure and HLA in healthy donors. Study-wide background: Among 150 million to 200 million T cells, an earlier analysis found 117 million unique TCR beta sequences. Study-level results: Presence/absence comparisons presumed near-even sequencing depth among donors.

In regard to this clone: As yet, its antigen is unknown.

Trimming pared 6 bases from V and 3 bases from J, leaving 12 bases between. Germline V gene data show CDR1 as MDHEN and CDR2 as SYDVKM. The CDR3 consists of 13 residues. Amplification used 60 Vbeta primers and 13 Jbeta primers. Assay: immunoSEQ multiplex PCR; the TCRdb copy retains only in-frame clones and omits some. Of about 98,000 clones listed, about 74% are singletons. The sequenced material came from PBMCs. The J gene is TRBJ2-7, the V gene TRBV28; perhaps TRBD1 as D (6 bases). This clonotype originated in a male donor in good health and CMV-seronegative. For the CDR3, the DNA is TGTGCCAGCAGCCCTCGACAGGACTACGAGCAGTACTTC. This codes for CASSPRQDYEQYF.